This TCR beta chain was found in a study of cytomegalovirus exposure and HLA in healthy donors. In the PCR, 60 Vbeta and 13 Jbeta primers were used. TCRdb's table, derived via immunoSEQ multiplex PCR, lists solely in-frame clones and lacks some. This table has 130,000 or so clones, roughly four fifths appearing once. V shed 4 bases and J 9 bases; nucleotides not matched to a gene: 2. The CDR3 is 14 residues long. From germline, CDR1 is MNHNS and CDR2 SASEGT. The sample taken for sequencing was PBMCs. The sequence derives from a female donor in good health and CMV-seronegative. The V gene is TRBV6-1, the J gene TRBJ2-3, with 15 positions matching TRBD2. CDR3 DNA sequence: TGTGCCAGCAGTGCCGGGACTAGCGGGGGGACGCAGTATTTT. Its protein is CASSAGTSGGTQYF.